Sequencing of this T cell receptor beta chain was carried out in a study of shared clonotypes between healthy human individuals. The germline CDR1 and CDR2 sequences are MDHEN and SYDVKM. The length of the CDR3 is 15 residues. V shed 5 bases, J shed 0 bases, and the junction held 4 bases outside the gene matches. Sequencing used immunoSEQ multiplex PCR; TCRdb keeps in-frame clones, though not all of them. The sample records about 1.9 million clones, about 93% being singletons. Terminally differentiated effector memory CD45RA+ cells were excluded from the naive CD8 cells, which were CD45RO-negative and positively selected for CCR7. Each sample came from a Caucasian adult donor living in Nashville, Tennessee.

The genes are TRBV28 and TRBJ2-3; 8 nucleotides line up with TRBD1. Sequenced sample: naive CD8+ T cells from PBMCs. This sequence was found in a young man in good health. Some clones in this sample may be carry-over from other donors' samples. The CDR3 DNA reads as TGTGCCAGCAGTGTTGACAGGGGCAGCACAGATACGCAGTATTTT. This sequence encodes CASSVDRGSTDTQYF. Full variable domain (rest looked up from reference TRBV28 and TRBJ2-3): DVKVTQSSRYLVKRTGEKVFLECVQDMDHENMFWYRQDPGLGLRLIYFSYDVKMKEKGDIPEGYSVSREKKERFSLILESASTNQTSMYLCASSVDRGSTDTQYFGPGTRLTVL.